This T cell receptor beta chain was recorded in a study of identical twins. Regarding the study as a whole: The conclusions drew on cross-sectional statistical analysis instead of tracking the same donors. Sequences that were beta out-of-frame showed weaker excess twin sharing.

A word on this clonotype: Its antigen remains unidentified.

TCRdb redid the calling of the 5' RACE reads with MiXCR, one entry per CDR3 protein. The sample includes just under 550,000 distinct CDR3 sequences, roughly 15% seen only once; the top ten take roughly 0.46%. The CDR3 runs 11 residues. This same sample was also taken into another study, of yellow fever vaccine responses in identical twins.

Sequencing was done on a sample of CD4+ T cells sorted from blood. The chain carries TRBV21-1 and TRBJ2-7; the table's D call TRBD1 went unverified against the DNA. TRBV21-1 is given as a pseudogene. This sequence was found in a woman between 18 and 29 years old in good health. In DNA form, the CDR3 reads TGTGCCAGCAGCTCCCCGGGCCGAAAGTACGTC. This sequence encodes CASSSPGRKYV.